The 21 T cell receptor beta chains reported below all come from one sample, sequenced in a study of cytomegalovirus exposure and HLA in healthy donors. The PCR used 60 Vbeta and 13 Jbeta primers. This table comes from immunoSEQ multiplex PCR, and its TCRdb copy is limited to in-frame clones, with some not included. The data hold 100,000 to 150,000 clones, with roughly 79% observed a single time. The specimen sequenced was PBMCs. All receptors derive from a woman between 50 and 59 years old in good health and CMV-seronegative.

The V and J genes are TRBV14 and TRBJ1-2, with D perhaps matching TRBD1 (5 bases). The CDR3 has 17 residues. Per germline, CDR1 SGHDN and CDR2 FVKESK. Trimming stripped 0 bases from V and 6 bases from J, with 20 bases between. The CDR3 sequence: CASSQDSAGRGSNGYTF. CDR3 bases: TGTGCCAGCAGCCAAGATTCAGCGGGGCGGGGGTCAAATGGCTACACCTTC.

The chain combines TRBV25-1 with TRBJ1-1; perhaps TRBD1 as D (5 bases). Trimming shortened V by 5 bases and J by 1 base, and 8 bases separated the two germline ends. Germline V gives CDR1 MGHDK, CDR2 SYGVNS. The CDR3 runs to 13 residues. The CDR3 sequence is CASSRQGNTEAFF. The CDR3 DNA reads TGTGCCAGCAGTCGCCAGGGGAACACTGAAGCTTTCTTT.

The DNA of the CDR3 is TGTGCCAGCAGCTTGGGTGCTACCCCGGAGACCCAGTACTTC. Translation: CASSLGATPETQYF. This chain joins TRBV5-4 and TRBJ2-5; no clear D. The germline V gene encodes CDR1 SGHNT and CDR2 YYREEE (reference sequence). The CDR3 has 14 residues. V lost 0 bases and J lost 5, with 11 bases in between.

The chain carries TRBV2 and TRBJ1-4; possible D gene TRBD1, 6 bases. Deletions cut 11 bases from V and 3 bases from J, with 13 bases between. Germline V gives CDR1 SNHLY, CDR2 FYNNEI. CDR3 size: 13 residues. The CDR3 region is CAGRTVPNEKLFF. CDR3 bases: TGTGCCGGAAGGACAGTGCCTAATGAAAAACTGTTTTTT.

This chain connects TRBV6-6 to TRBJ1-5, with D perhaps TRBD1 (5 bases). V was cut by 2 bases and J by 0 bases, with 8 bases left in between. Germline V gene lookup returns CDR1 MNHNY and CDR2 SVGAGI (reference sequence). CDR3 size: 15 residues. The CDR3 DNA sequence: TGTGCCAGCAGTTACCCAGGGAATAGCAATCAGCCCCAGCATTTT. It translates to CASSYPGNSNQPQHF.

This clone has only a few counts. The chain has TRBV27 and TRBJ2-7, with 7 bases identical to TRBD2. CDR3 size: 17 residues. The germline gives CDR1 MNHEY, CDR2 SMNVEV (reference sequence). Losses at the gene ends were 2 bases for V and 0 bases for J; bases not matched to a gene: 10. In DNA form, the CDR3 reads TGTGCCAGCAGTTTAATTGCCAGCGGGGTGATCTCCTACGAGCAGTACTTC. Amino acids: CASSLIASGVISYEQYF.

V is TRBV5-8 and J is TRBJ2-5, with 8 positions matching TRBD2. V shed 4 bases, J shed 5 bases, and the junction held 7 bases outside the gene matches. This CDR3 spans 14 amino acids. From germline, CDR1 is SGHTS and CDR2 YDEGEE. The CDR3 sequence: CASSPGGVSETQYF. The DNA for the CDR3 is TGTGCCAGCAGCCCGGGAGGGGTCTCGGAGACCCAGTACTTC. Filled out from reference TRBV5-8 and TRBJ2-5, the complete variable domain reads EAGVTQSPTHLIKTRGQQATLRCSPISGHTSVYWYQQALGLGLQFLLWYDEGEERNRGNFPPRFSGRQFPNYSSELNVNALELEDSALYLCASSPGGVSETQYFGPGTRLLVL.

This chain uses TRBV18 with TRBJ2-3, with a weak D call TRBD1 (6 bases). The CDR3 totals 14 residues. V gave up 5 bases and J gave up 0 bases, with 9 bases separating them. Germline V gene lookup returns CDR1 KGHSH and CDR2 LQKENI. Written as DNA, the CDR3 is TGTGCCAGCTCAGCCACAGGGAGCACAGATACGCAGTATTTT. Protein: CASSATGSTDTQYF.

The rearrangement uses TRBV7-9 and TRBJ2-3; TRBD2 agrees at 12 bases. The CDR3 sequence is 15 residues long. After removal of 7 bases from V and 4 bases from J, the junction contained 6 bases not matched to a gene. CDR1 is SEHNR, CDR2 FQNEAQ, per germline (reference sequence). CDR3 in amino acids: CASTLTSGSADTQYF. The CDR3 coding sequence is TGTGCCAGCACCCTGACTAGCGGGAGCGCAGATACGCAGTATTTT.

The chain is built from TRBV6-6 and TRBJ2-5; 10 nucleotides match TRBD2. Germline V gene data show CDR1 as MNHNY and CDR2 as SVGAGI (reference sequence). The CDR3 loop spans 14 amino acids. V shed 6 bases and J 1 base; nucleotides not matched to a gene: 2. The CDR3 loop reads CASSLAGGQETQYF. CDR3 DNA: TGTGCCAGCAGCTTAGCGGGAGGCCAAGAGACCCAGTACTTC.

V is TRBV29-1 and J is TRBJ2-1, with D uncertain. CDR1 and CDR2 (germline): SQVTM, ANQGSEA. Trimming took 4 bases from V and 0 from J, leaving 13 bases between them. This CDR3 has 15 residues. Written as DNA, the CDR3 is TGCAGCGTTGTGGAACTACCGAACTCCTACAATGAGCAGTTCTTC. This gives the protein CSVVELPNSYNEQFF.

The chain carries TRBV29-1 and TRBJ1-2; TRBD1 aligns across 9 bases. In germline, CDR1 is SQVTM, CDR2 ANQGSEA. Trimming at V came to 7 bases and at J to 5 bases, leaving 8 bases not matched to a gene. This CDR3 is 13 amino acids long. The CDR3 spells CSATTGTGYGYTF. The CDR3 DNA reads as TGCAGCGCCACAACCGGGACAGGGTATGGCTACACCTTC.

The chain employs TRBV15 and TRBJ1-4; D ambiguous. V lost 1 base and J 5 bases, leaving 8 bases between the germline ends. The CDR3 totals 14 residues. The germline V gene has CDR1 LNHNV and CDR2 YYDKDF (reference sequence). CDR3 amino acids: CATSRAPFNEKLFF. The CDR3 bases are TGTGCCACCAGCAGAGCCCCCTTCAATGAAAAACTGTTTTTT. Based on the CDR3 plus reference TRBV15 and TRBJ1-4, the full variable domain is DAMVIQNPRYQVTQFGKPVTLSCSQTLNHNVMYWYQQKSSQAPKLLFHYYDKDFNNEADTPDNFQSRRPNTSFCFLDIRSPGLGDTAMYLCATSRAPFNEKLFFGSGTQLSVL.

The CDR3 nucleotides are TGTGCCAGCAGCGTAGATGGAGGTGGCTCTGGAAACACCATATATTTT. It codes for CASSVDGGGSGNTIYF. The chain links TRBV9 to TRBJ1-3; D is undetermined. Per the germline V gene, CDR1 is SGDLS and CDR2 is YYNGEE. V lost 0 bases and J lost 0, with 10 bases in between. CDR3 length equals 16 residues.

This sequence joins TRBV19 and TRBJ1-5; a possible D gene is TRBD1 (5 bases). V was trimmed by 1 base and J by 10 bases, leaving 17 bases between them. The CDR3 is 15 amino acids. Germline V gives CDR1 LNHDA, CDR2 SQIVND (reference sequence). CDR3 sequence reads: CASSIAGEGRYPQHF. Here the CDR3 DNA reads TGTGCCAGTAGTATAGCTGGGGAGGGGAGGTATCCCCAGCATTTT.

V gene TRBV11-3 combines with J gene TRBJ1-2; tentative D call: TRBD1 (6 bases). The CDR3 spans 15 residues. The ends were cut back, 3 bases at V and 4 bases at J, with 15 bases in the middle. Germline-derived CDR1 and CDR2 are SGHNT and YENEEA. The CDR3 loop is CASSFSSGVGYGYTF. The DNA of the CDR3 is TGTGCCAGCAGCTTTTCGTCAGGGGTAGGCTATGGCTACACCTTC.

The CDR3 DNA reads as TGTGCCAGTAGTATTGTAGCGGGAACCTACAATGAGCAGTTCTTC. It codes for CASSIVAGTYNEQFF. The chain has TRBV19 and TRBJ2-1; 8 bases match TRBD2. The trim removed 3 bases at V and 2 bases at J, leaving 3 bases unmatched. The V gene's germline CDR1 is LNHDA and CDR2 SQIVND (reference sequence). There are 15 residues in the CDR3.

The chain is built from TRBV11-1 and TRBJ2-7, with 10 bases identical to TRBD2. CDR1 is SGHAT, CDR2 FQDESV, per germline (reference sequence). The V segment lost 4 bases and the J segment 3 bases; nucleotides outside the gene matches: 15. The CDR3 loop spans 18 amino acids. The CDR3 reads CASSSRTGPSGRIYEQYF. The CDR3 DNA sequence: TGTGCCAGCAGCTCACGAACCGGGCCTAGCGGGAGAATCTACGAGCAGTACTTC.

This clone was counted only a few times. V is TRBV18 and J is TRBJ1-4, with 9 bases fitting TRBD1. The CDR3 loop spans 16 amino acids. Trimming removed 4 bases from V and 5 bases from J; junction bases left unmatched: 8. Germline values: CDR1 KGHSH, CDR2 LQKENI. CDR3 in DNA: TGTGCCAGCTCACTCCAGGGACAGGGAGTAAATGAAAAACTGTTTTTT. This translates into CASSLQGQGVNEKLFF. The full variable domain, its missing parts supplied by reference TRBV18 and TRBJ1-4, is NAGVMQNPRHLVRRRGQEARLRCSPMKGHSHVYWYRQLPEEGLKFMVYLQKENIIDESGMPKERFSAEFPKEGPSILRIQQVVRGDSAAYFCASSLQGQGVNEKLFFGSGTQLSVL.

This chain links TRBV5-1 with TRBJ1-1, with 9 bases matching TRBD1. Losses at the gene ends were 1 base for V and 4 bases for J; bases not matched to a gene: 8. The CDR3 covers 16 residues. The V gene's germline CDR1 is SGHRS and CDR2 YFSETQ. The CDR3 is CASSLRTGTGSTEAFF. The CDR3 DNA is TGCGCCAGCAGCTTGCGAACCGGGACAGGGAGCACTGAAGCTTTCTTT. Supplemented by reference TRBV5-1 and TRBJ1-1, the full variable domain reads KAGVTQTPRYLIKTRGQQVTLSCSPISGHRSVSWYQQTPGQGLQFLFEYFSETQRNKGNFPGRFSGRQFSNSRSEMNVSTLELGDSALYLCASSLRTGTGSTEAFFGQGTRLTVV.

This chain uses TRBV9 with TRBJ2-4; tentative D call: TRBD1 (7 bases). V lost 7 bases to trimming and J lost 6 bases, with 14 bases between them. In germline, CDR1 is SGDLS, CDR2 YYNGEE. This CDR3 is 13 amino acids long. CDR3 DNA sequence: TGTGCCAGCTCAGGGGGAGGCGGAAACATTCAGTACTTC. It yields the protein CASSGGGGNIQYF.